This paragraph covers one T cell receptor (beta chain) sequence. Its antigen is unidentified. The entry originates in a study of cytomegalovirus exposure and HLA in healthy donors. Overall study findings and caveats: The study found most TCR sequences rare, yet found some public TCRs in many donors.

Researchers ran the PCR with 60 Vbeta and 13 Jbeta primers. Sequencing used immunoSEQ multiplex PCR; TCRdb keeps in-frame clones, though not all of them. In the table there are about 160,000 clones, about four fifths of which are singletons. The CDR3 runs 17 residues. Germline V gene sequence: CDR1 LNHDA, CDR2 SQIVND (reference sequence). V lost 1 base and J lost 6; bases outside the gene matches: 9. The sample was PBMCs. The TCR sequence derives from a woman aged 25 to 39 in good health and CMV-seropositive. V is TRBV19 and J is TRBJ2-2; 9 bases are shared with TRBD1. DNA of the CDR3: TGTGCCAGTAGTATAGGTCCGGGACAGGGAGATTCCGGGGAGCTGTTTTTT. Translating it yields CASSIGPGQGDSGELFF.